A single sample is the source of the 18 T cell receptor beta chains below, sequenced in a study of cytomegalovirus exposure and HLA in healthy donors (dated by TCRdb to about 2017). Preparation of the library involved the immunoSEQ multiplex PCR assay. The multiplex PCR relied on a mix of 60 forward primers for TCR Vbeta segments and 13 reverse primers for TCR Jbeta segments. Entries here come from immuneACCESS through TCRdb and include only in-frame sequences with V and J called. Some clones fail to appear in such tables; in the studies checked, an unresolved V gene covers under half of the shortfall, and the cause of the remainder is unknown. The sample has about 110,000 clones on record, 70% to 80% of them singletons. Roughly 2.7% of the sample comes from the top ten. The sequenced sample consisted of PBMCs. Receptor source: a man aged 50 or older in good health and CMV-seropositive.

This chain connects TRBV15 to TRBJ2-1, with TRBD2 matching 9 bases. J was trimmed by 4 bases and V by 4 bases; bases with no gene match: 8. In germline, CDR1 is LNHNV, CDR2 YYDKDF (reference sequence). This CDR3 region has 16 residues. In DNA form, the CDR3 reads TGTGCCACCAGCATGCGCGGGAGGGCCGAATACAATGAGCAGTTCTTC. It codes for CATSMRGRAEYNEQFF.

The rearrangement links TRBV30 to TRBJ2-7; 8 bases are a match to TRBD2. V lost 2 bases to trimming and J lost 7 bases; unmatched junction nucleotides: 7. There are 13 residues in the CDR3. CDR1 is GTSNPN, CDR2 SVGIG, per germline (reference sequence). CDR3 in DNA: TGTGCCTGGAGTTCGGGACTAGGAGGTGAGCAGTACTTC. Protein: CAWSSGLGGEQYF.

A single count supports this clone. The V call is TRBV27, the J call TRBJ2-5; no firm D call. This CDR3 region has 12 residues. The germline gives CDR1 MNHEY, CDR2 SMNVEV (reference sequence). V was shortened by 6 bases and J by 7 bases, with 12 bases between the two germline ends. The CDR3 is CASSTPRGTQYF. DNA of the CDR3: TGTGCCAGCAGCACCCCTCGAGGGACCCAGTACTTC.

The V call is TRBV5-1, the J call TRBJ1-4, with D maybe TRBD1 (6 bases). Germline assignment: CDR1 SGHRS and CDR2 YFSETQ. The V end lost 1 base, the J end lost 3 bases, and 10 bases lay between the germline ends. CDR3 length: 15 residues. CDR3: CASSLYRAANEKLFF. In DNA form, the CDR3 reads TGCGCCAGCAGCTTGTACAGGGCGGCTAATGAAAAACTGTTTTTT. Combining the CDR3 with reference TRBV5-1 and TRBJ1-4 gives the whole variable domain KAGVTQTPRYLIKTRGQQVTLSCSPISGHRSVSWYQQTPGQGLQFLFEYFSETQRNKGNFPGRFSGRQFSNSRSEMNVSTLELGDSALYLCASSLYRAANEKLFFGSGTQLSVL.

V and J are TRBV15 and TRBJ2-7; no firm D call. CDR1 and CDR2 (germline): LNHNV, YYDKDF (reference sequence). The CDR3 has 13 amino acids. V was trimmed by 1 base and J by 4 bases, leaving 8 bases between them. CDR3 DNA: TGTGCCACCAGCAGAGGTTTATCTTACGAGCAGTACTTC. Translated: CATSRGLSYEQYF.

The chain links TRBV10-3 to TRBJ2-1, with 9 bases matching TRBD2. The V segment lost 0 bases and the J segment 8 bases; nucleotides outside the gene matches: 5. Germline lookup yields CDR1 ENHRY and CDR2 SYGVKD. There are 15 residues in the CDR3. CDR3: CAISESSGGPHEQFF. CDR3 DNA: TGTGCCATCAGTGAGTCTAGCGGGGGCCCTCATGAGCAGTTCTTC.

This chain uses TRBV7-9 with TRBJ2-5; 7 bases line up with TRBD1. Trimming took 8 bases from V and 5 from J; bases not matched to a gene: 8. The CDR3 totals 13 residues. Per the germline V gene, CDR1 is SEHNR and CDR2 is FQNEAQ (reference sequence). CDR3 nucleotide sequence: TGTGCCAGCGGCTATTGGGGACAGGAGACCCAGTACTTC. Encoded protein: CASGYWGQETQYF. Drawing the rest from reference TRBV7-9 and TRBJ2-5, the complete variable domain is DTGVSQNPRHKITKRGQNVTFRCDPISEHNRLYWYRQTLGQGPEFLTYFQNEAQLEKSRLLSDRFSAERPKGSFSTLEIQRTEQGDSAMYLCASGYWGQETQYFGPGTRLLVL.

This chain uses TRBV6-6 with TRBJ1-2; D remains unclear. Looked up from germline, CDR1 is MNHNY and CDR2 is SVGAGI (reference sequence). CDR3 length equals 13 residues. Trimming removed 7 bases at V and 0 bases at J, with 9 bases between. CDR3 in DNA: TGTGCCAGCACCCTCCAGTCTAACTATGGCTACACCTTC. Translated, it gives CASTLQSNYGYTF.

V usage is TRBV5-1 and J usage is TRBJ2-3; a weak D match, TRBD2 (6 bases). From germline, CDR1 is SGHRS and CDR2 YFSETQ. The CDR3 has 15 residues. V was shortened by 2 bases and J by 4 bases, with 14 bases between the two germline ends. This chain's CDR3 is CASSFYGGGSDTQYF. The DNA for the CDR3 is TGCGCCAGCAGCTTCTACGGGGGAGGATCAGATACGCAGTATTTT.

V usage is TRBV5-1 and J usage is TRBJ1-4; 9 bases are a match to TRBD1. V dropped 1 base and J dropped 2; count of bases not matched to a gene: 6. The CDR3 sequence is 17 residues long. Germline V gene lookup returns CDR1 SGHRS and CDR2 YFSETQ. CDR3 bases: TGCGCCAGCAGCTTGATAGGGACAGGGCCTACTAATGAAAAACTGTTTTTT. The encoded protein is CASSLIGTGPTNEKLFF.

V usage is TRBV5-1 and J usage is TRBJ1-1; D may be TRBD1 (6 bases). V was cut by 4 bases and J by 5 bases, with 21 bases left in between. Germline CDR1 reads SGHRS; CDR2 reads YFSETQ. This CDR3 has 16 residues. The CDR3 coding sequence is TGCGCCAGCAGCATTACTACAGGGACCCGGCAGACTGAAGCTTTCTTT. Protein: CASSITTGTRQTEAFF.

CDR3 loop: CASSLRPESEAFF. In DNA, the CDR3 is TGTGCCAGCAGCTTAAGACCGGAGTCTGAAGCTTTCTTT. This rearrangement joins TRBV9 to TRBJ1-1; the D is unclear. Germline V lookup: CDR1 SGDLS, CDR2 YYNGEE. With 4 bases removed from V and 6 bases from J, the gap between germline ends came to 13 bases. This CDR3 spans 13 amino acids.

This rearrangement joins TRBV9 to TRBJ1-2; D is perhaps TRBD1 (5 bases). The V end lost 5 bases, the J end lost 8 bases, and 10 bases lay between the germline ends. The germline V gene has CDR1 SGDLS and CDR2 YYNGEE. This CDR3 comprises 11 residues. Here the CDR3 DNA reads TGTGCCAGCAGTGCGGAGGGGGGCTACACCTTC. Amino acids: CASSAEGGYTF.

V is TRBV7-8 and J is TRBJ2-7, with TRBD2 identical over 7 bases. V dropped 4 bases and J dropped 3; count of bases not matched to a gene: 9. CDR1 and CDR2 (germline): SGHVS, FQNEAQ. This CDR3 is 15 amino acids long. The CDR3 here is CASSSLSGNSYEQYF. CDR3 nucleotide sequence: TGTGCCAGCAGCTCCCTGAGCGGGAACAGCTACGAGCAGTACTTC.

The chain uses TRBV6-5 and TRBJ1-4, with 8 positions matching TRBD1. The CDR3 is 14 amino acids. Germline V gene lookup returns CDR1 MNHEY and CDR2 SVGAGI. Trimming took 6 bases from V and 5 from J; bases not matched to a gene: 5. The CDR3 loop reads CASSQGAINEKLFF. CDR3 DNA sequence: TGTGCCAGCAGCCAGGGGGCCATAAATGAAAAACTGTTTTTT.

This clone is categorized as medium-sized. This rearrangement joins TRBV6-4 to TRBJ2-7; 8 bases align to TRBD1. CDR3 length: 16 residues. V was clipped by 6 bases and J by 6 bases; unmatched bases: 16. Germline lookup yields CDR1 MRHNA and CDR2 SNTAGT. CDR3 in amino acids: CASSPSATGVLSEQYF. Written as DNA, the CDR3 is TGTGCCAGCAGCCCCTCCGCGACAGGGGTTCTTAGCGAGCAGTACTTC.

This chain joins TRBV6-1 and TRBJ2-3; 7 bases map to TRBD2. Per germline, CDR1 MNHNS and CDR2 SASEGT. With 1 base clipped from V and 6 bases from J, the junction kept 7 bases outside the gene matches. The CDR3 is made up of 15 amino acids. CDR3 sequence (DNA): TGTGCCAGCAGTGAAGGGTGGGGGGGGGTGGATACGCAGTATTTT. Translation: CASSEGWGGVDTQYF.

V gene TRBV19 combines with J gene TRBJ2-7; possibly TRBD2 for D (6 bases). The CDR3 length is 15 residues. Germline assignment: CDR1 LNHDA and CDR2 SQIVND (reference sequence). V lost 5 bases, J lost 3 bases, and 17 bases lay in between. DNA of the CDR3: TGTGCCAGTAGTGTTACCGGGACTCCGTACTACGAGCAGTACTTC. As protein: CASSVTGTPYYEQYF.